Included here is one T cell receptor beta chain sequence, with context. This entry comes from a study of blood T cell repertoires in COVID-19. Across the study: Sites across the United States, Italy and Spain contributed samples from acute and convalescent COVID-19. PBMCs, B-cell-depleted T cells, or T cells provided the cDNA or gDNA that made up the material.

Under the authors' procedure: Amplification from reference gene primers served as the basis for estimated nucleated cell counts. TCRdb's table, derived via immunoSEQ multiplex PCR, lists solely in-frame clones and lacks some. Clone size and the V and J calls come from that table; the DNA yielded D and trimming. In the table there are 55,000 to 75,000 clones, approximately 79% of which are singletons. The germline gives CDR1 SGHRS, CDR2 YFSETQ. The V gene lost 2 bases and the J gene lost 1 base, with 6 bases spanning the gap. The CDR3 extends over 14 amino acids. V usage is TRBV5-1 and J usage is TRBJ2-2, with D perhaps TRBD2 (6 bases). Sequenced input: peripheral blood. The receptor was derived from a man in his fifties or sixties with acute or convalescent COVID-19. The CDR3 here is CASSFSGNTGELFF. CDR3 sequence (DNA): TGCGCCAGCAGCTTTAGCGGGAACACCGGGGAGCTGTTTTTT.